This T cell receptor (beta chain) emerged from a study of PD-1 blockade in classical Hodgkin lymphoma. Overall study results and limits: CD4+ TCR diversity, unlike CD8+, rose significantly by C4D1. Partial responders and progressors had significantly lower baseline TCR diversity. Lower baseline TCR diversity was reported for newly diagnosed patients than for healthy donors.

CDR3 size: 14 residues. The germline V gene encodes CDR1 SGHAT and CDR2 FQNNGV. Deletions cut 5 bases from V and 6 bases from J, with 17 bases between. Each and every patient relapsed after autologous stem cell transplantation, and patients got differing brentuximab vedotin exposure. On this clone: What it binds is unknown.

Profiling relied on immunoSEQ multiplex PCR, and the TCRdb table lists in-frame clones only, not all of them. Of over 25,000 clones listed, 71% are singletons. Source: peripheral blood mononuclear cells (PBMCs), taken before the second cycle of nivolumab. This clonotype originated in a human donor with classical Hodgkin lymphoma. The chain carries TRBV11-2 and TRBJ2-7; tentative D call: TRBD2 (5 bases). The CDR3 region is CASSPVPGSREQYF. In DNA form, the CDR3 reads TGTGCCAGCAGCCCTGTGCCGGGGTCGCGCGAGCAGTACTTC.